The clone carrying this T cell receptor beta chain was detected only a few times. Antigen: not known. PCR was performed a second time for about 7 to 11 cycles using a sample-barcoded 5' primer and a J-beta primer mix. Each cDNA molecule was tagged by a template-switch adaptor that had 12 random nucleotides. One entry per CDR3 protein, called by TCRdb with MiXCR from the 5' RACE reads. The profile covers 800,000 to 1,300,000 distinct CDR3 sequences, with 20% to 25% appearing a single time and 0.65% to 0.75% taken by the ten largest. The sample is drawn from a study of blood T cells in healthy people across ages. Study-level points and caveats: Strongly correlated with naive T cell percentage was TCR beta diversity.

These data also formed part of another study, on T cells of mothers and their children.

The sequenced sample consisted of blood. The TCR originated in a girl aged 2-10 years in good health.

CDR3 DNA: TGTGCCAGCAGTTTACGTCGGGAGGAGCAGTACTTC. It codes for CASSLRREEQYF. This chain connects TRBV28 to TRBJ2-7; a possible D gene is TRBD2 (6 bases). Germline V gene sequence: CDR1 MDHEN, CDR2 SYDVKM. Trimming cost V 2 bases and J 7 bases, with 9 bases left between them. The CDR3 has 12 residues.